A selection of T cell receptor beta chains follows, all from one sample in a study of shared clonotypes between healthy human individuals. Generated by immunoSEQ multiplex PCR, the TCRdb table keeps only in-frame clones and is missing some. Seen here are more than 400,000 clones, around four fifths observed once, and the top ten hold 9.5% to 15%. Sequencing was carried out using PBMCs. The receptors originated from a woman in her thirties or forties in good health. Some clones in this sample may be carry-over from other donors' samples. The conserved cysteine and the conserved F or W are not part of the CDR3 here.

V | CDR3
TRBV10-1 | ASSGRRPTGGEAF
TRBV7-2 | ASSLFQTTDTQY
TRBV11-2 | ASTLAGVYNEQF
TRBV15 | ATSRDRVETQY
TRBV2 | ASRAGQGGTETQY
TRBV6-5 | ASSPDRESYEQY
TRBV27 | ASSLGGNEQF
TRBV29-1 | SVGRTGVSQETQY
TRBV28 | ASSLFGGFQPQH
TRBV27 | ASSGLAGARGELF
TRBV11-3 | ASRPSGRMETQY
TRBV19 | ASSIDLSSQNTGELF
TRBV10-3 | AIMGSYTPYEQY
TRBV7-3 | ASSPHSLEGGEQY
TRBV30 | AWSPGTEEQY
TRBV10-1 | ASSESNMASGGYNEQF
TRBV7-8 | ASSQSGTKETQY
TRBV11-3 | ASSLGASGGGIDEQF
TRBV5-1 | ASSFGQREETQY
TRBV7-2 | ASSPSFAEKLF
TRBV28 | ASTSGTGTETQY
TRBV14 | ASSQTDSGQF
TRBV5-1 | ASSFPGQGAKGHGYT
TRBV20-1 | SARGGIEAF
TRBV7-6 | ASSLETSGRGNEQF
TRBV5-1 | ASSLLRPDTDTQY
TRBV28 | ASSLIRDRPTSTDTQY
TRBV29-1 | SVEGVASGEQY
TRBV7-8 | ASSMGGGFTYEQY
TRBV5-4 | ASSRTGTIRTDTQY
TRBV5-1 | ASSFRPPGRVPVYEQY
TRBV18 | ASSPRSEGTGELF
TRBV28 | ASSLPGRQGSDTQY
TRBV12-5 | ASGFGRGEETQY
TRBV29-1 | SVEWDTQY
TRBV7-6 | ASSPRTSGAYEQY
TRBV5-1 | ASSLGHGRVNTEAF
TRBV7-9 | ASSSEGATTDTQY
TRBV9 | ASSPRGGIAGVVTDTQY
TRBV18 | ASSPLETQY
TRBV7-7 | ASSLEGQGLVYEQY
TRBV4-3 | ASSRAPSGSGDTQY
TRBV5-4 | ASSLAVAVNQETQY
TRBV20-1 | SGGWAGGYT
TRBV27 | ASSLYEGVGEQY
TRBV7-9 | ASSSGTGGDTQY
TRBV18 | ASQTGTANYNSPLH
TRBV18 | ASSPAGGPYEQY
TRBV23-1 | ASSQSGTGHSGNTIY
TRBV19 | ASTPESGSYEQY
TRBV11-2 | ASSPLVGPPF